This TCR beta chain was obtained from a study of blood T cells in healthy people across ages. Overall study results and limits: Underestimates were what the diversity estimates from one million T cells were considered to be. Age brought a roughly linear fall in TCR beta diversity measured per million T cells.

The germline V gene encodes CDR1 DFQATT and CDR2 SNEGSKA (reference sequence). V lost 5 bases and J lost 6; bases outside the gene matches: 17. The CDR3 consists of 17 residues. About this clonotype: Its specificity is not known.

Then a second PCR, running roughly 7 to 11 cycles, was carried out with a sample-barcoded 5' primer and a J-beta primer mix. Each sample yielded at least 2.5 million CDR3-containing paired-end reads. MiXCR was run by TCRdb on the 5' RACE reads, yielding one entry per CDR3 protein. The table includes 750,000 to 950,000 distinct CDR3 sequences, 25% to 30% detected once. These data also formed part of another study, on T cells of mothers and their children.

Sequenced sample: blood. The gene calls are TRBV20-1 and TRBJ2-3; the match to TRBD2 covers 10 bases. This clonotype was obtained from a woman between 40 and 55 years old in good health. The CDR3 here is CSAPLRERGGQWDTQYF. The CDR3 nucleotides are TGCAGTGCTCCGTTACGAGAGCGGGGGGGCCAGTGGGATACGCAGTATTTT.